The sequence of this TCR beta chain was determined in a study of cytomegalovirus exposure and HLA in healthy donors. Study overall: The Caucasian-associated ancestry cluster contained 81% of the roughly 400 genotyped donors. The study, taken as a whole, reports: Beyond CMV serostatus, there was no information to go on about immune exposure. In vitro testing confirmed a few CMV-associated chains as specific for CMV antigens.

This CDR3 region has 13 residues. V lost 2 bases and J 5 bases, leaving 10 bases between the germline ends. Per the germline V gene, CDR1 is SGHRS and CDR2 is YFSETQ. The study ran its PCR with 60 Vbeta and 13 Jbeta primers. Study processing details: The authors later counted some 76 million unique TCR beta chains, about 11 million of them shared. The method was immunoSEQ multiplex PCR; TCRdb's version includes in-frame clones alone and lacks a portion of them. That table gives V, J and clone size, and the DNA gave D and trimming. Of roughly 220,000 clones in the sample, about 77% were seen once. With respect to this clone: Its antigen is currently unknown.

The chain employs TRBV5-1 and TRBJ1-1; D gene unclear. The clonotype originates from a woman aged 25 to 39 in good health and CMV-seronegative. Sequencing was done on a sample of PBMCs. CDR3 sequence reads: CASSFGIDTEAFF. Here the CDR3 DNA reads TGCGCCAGCAGCTTTGGTATAGATACTGAAGCTTTCTTT.